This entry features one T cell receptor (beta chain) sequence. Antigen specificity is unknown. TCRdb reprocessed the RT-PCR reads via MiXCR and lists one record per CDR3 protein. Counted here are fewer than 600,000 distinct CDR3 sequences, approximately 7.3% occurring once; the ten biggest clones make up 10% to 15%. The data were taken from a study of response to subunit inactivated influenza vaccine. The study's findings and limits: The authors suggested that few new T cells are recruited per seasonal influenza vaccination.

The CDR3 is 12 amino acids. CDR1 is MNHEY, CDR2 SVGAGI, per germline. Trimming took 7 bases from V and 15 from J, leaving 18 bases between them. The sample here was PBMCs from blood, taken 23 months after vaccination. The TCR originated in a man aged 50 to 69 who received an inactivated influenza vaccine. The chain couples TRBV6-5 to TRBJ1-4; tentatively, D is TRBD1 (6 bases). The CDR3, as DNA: TGTGCCAGCATGGGGGGGCCAGGGGTGATGTTTTTT. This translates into CASMGGPGVMFF.